Following are 17 T cell receptor beta chains from one sample sequenced in a study of vaccination effects on CD4 cells after COVID-19. Here immunoSEQ multiplex PCR was the method, and the copy in TCRdb shows in-frame clones only, minus some. The sample shows tens of thousands of clones, just under 75% of them seen only once. Subsequent to less than 13 days of culture, CD4+ T cells were isolated. Participants were given two doses of BNT162b2 or mRNA-1273 vaccine. For these receptors, no antigen is known. The sequencing here drew on CD4+ T cells from PBMCs cultured without peptide, taken after COVID-19 vaccination. These receptors came from a human donor who received a COVID-19 vaccine.

The chain recombines TRBV28 with TRBJ1-3; TRBD1 matches at 7 bases. The V gene end was trimmed by 6 bases and the J gene end by 0 bases; junction bases not matched to a gene: 11. The CDR3 loop spans 17 amino acids. The germline CDR1 and CDR2 sequences are MDHEN and SYDVKM. The CDR3 nucleotides read TGTGCCAGCAGCCTGGGAGACAGGGTTATCTCTGGAAACACCATATATTTT. As protein: CASSLGDRVISGNTIYF.

The chain combines TRBV4-2 with TRBJ2-2; D is unresolved. Germline CDR1 reads LGHNA; CDR2 reads YNFKEQ. V was clipped by 5 bases and J by 7 bases, with 20 bases between them. There are 16 residues in the CDR3. For the CDR3, the DNA is TGTGCCAGCAGCGAAAACCGCCCGGGTTACGGCGGGGAGCTGTTTTTT. Translated: CASSENRPGYGGELFF.

The CDR3 reads CASSRTSGTGGYSGNTIYF. Here the CDR3 DNA reads TGTGCCAGTAGTCGAACATCCGGGACAGGGGGCTACTCTGGAAACACCATATATTTT. The genes are TRBV19 and TRBJ1-3, with 12 positions matching TRBD1. Germline loops: CDR1 LNHDA, CDR2 SQIVND (reference sequence). The CDR3 has 19 residues. V was pared by 5 bases and J by 0 bases, with 11 bases of the junction left unmatched. The complete variable domain, with remaining parts taken from reference TRBV19 and TRBJ1-3, reads DGGITQSPKYLFRKEGQNVTLSCEQNLNHDAMYWYRQDPGQGLRLIYYSQIVNDFQKGDIAEGYSVSREKKESFPLTVTSAQKNPTAFYLCASSRTSGTGGYSGNTIYFGEGSWLTVV.

This chain links TRBV7-3 with TRBJ2-7; possibly TRBD2 for D (7 bases). Trimming removed 5 bases from V and 7 bases from J, with 18 bases in between. This CDR3 has 14 residues. CDR1 and CDR2 (germline): SGHTA, FQGTGA. CDR3 bases: TGTGCCAGCAGCCGGGGGGTAGGACAGCGAGAGCAGTACGTC. This codes for CASSRGVGQREQYV.

This clone was seen a handful of times. V and J are TRBV18 and TRBJ1-1, with 9 bases identical to TRBD1. Germline loops: CDR1 KGHSH, CDR2 LQKENI. Trimming at V came to 4 bases and at J to 6 bases, leaving 9 bases not matched to a gene. The CDR3 sequence is 15 residues long. DNA of the CDR3: TGTGCCAGCTCACGGCAACCGGGACAGGGATCTGAAGCTTTCTTT. This gives the protein CASSRQPGQGSEAFF. Full variable domain (rest looked up from reference TRBV18 and TRBJ1-1): NAGVMQNPRHLVRRRGQEARLRCSPMKGHSHVYWYRQLPEEGLKFMVYLQKENIIDESGMPKERFSAEFPKEGPSILRIQQVVRGDSAAYFCASSRQPGQGSEAFFGQGTRLTVV.

This chain uses TRBV27 with TRBJ2-7; 10 bases match TRBD1. After removal of 3 bases from V and 3 bases from J, the junction contained 8 bases not matched to a gene. Germline CDR1 MNHEY, CDR2 SMNVEV (reference sequence). This CDR3 spans 16 amino acids. The CDR3 loop reads CASSLRGTGAFYEQYV. Written as DNA, the CDR3 is TGTGCCAGCAGTTTGAGGGGGACAGGGGCCTTCTACGAGCAGTACGTC.

The chain carries TRBV2 and TRBJ2-2, with no clear D. CDR1 is SNHLY and CDR2 is FYNNEI in the germline V gene. V was shortened by 5 bases and J by 2 bases, with 12 bases between the two germline ends. This CDR3 is built from 15 residues. The CDR3 loop is CASSPTAANTGELFF. Here the CDR3 DNA reads TGTGCCAGCAGTCCTACGGCAGCTAACACCGGGGAGCTGTTTTTT.

The chain links TRBV3-1 (or the pseudogene TRBV3-2) to TRBJ1-2; D uncertain. This CDR3 is 12 amino acids long. Deletions cut 1 base from V and 5 bases from J, with 5 bases between. Germline lookup yields CDR1 LGHDT and CDR2 YNNKEL (reference sequence). The CDR3 protein is CASSQAGYGYTF. The CDR3 region has the DNA TGTGCCAGCAGCCAAGCTGGATATGGCTACACCTTC.

The chain links TRBV7-9 to TRBJ2-1; maybe TRBD2 (5 bases). Germline loops: CDR1 SEHNR, CDR2 FQNEAQ (reference sequence). V was trimmed by 5 bases and J by 7 bases, leaving 27 bases between them. This CDR3 has 18 amino acids. The CDR3, as DNA: TGTGCCAGCAGCCACCTGAATGTGTTTCTTGAGGGAATAAATGAGCAGTTCTTC. Translated, it gives CASSHLNVFLEGINEQFF.

J is TRBJ2-2 and V is TRBV16; D gene unclear. Between the trimmed V and J ends, which lost 3 bases and 0 bases, there was a span of 17 bases. Germline V gene sequence: CDR1 KGHSY, CDR2 FQNENV. The length of the CDR3 is 18 residues. Here the CDR3 DNA reads TGTGCCAGCAGCCATCTGTCTACGGGCAGATCGAACACCGGGGAGCTGTTTTTT. Its translation is CASSHLSTGRSNTGELFF.

This clone was seen a few times. The chain is built from TRBV29-1 and TRBJ1-1; D ambiguous. Per the germline V gene, CDR1 is SQVTM and CDR2 is ANQGSEA. This CDR3 has 9 residues. Trimming stripped 3 bases from V and 6 bases from J, with 2 bases between. CDR3 residues: CSVEAEAFF. In DNA, the CDR3 is TGCAGCGTTGAGGCTGAAGCTTTCTTT.

In this sample, this clone turned up a few times. The V call is TRBV5-6, the J call TRBJ1-2, with no clear D. CDR1 SGHDT and CDR2 YYEEEE come from the germline V gene. CDR3 length: 12 amino acids. Trimming shortened V by 0 bases and J by 2 bases, and 2 bases separated the two germline ends. Here the CDR3 reads CASSLANYGYTF. The CDR3 DNA reads as TGTGCCAGCAGCTTGGCCAACTATGGCTACACCTTC. The entire variable domain, with the rest obtained from reference TRBV5-6 and TRBJ1-2, is as follows: DAGVTQSPTHLIKTRGQQVTLRCSPKSGHDTVSWYQQALGQGPQFIFQYYEEEERQRGNFPDRFSGHQFPNYSSELNVNALLLGDSALYLCASSLANYGYTFGSGTRLTVV.

This chain connects TRBV7-8 to TRBJ2-2, with D unclear. The CDR3 runs to 13 residues. The germline gives CDR1 SGHVS, CDR2 FQNEAQ. Trimming removed 4 bases at V and 7 bases at J, with 10 bases between. CDR3 sequence: CASSYTGIGELFF. The CDR3 DNA reads TGTGCCAGCAGCTACACTGGGATCGGGGAGCTGTTTTTT. Full variable domain (rest looked up from reference TRBV7-8 and TRBJ2-2): GAGVSQSPRYKVAKRGQDVALRCDPISGHVSLFWYQQALGQGPEFLTYFQNEAQLDKSGLPSDRFFAERPEGSVSTLKIQRTQQEDSAVYLCASSYTGIGELFFGEGSRLTVL.

CDR3 in amino acids: CASGLDLGYEQYV. CDR3 nucleotides: TGTGCTAGTGGTTTGGATTTAGGATACGAGCAGTACGTC. V is TRBV12-5 and J is TRBJ2-7; D gene unclear. Germline values: CDR1 LGHNT, CDR2 FRNRAP. The CDR3 has 13 amino acids. V was cut by 1 base and J by 4 bases, with 8 bases left in between.

The rearrangement links TRBV5-1 to TRBJ2-7; possibly TRBD1 for D (6 bases). Germline V gives CDR1 SGHRS, CDR2 YFSETQ. The CDR3 sequence is 14 residues long. Trimming took off 4 bases at V and 1 base at J, with 12 bases between the two ends. The CDR3 spells CASSPTGGSYEQYV. The CDR3 DNA reads as TGCGCCAGCAGCCCGACAGGTGGTTCCTACGAGCAGTACGTC.

The CDR3 nucleotides are TGTGCCAGCGGTCCGACCGTGAGCTCCTACAATGAGCAGTTCTTC. It translates to CASGPTVSSYNEQFF. V usage is TRBV6-6 and J usage is TRBJ2-1; D unresolved. CDR1 is MNHNY, CDR2 SVGAGI, per germline (reference sequence). With 8 bases removed from V and 0 bases from J, the gap between germline ends came to 14 bases. The CDR3 contains 15 residues.

V is TRBV6-2 or TRBV6-3 and J is TRBJ2-5; D not certain. The V and J ends lost 6 bases and 3 bases respectively, with 8 bases between them. The CDR3 spans 12 residues. CDR1 and CDR2 from the germline V gene are MNHEY and SVGEGT. The CDR3 loop reads CASSHSEETQYF. The CDR3 DNA is TGTGCCAGCAGCCACTCAGAAGAGACCCAGTACTTC.